Each of the 8 T cell receptor beta chains below was sequenced from the same sample in a study of cytomegalovirus exposure and HLA in healthy donors. The PCR made use of 60 Vbeta and 13 Jbeta primers. Clones were read by immunoSEQ multiplex PCR, and TCRdb kept only the in-frame ones, dropping some. The data contain 140,000 or so clones, less than 10% of them singletons. Source material: PBMCs. The source is a male donor in good health and CMV-seronegative.

This clone was observed a few times. This chain joins TRBV5-4 and TRBJ1-2; TRBD1 aligns across 8 bases. The ends lost 0 bases at V and 4 bases at J; junction bases unmatched: 8. The V gene's germline CDR1 is SGHNT and CDR2 YYREEE (reference sequence). The CDR3 covers 16 residues. This CDR3 reads CASSLAKQGEAYGYTF. The CDR3 DNA reads as TGTGCCAGCAGCTTGGCCAAACAGGGGGAGGCCTATGGCTACACCTTC.

This clone appeared a few times. The chain links TRBV7-3 to TRBJ1-6; possibly TRBD1 for D (5 bases). V lost 1 base, J lost 8 bases, and 9 bases lay in between. This CDR3 has 14 residues. Germline CDR1 and CDR2: SGHTA and FQGTGA. DNA of the CDR3: TGTGCCAGCAGCTTAAAGGGGTTGGATTCACCCCTCCACTTT. Protein product: CASSLKGLDSPLHF.

This clone was detected once. As the CDR3 is not closed by the conserved phenylalanine or tryptophan, this likely results from a read error. This chain's CDR3 is CSVTGTYYEQYS. For the CDR3, the DNA is TGCAGCGTGACCGGGACTTACTACGAGCAGTACTCC. The gene calls are TRBV29-1 and TRBJ2-7, with a possible D match to TRBD2 (6 bases). Looked up from germline, CDR1 is SQVTM and CDR2 is ANQGSEA. V was clipped by 6 bases and J by 3 bases, with 12 bases between them. This CDR3 comprises 12 residues.

This clone has only a few counts. The rearrangement joins TRBV5-1 to TRBJ2-5; D is undetermined. Trimming removed 1 base from V and 2 bases from J, with 18 bases in between. The CDR3 extends over 17 amino acids. CDR1 and CDR2 (germline): SGHRS, YFSETQ. The CDR3 reads CASSLSSTKLFQETQYF. In nucleotides, the CDR3 is TGCGCCAGCAGCTTGAGTAGTACCAAGCTATTTCAAGAGACCCAGTACTTC.

This chain joins TRBV21-1 and TRBJ1-5. TRBV21-1 is designated a pseudogene. The CDR3 runs 17 residues. The CDR3 DNA reads TGTGCCAGCAGCAAAAGGAGGGTAGGCAGGCTGGATCAGCCCCAGCATTTT. The encoded protein is CASSKRRVGRLDQPQHF.

This clone appeared a few times. The chain carries TRBV5-6 and TRBJ2-3; 11 nucleotides align to TRBD2. The CDR3 is made up of 15 amino acids. Germline V gene sequence: CDR1 SGHDT, CDR2 YYEEEE. The ends lost 1 base at V and 6 bases at J; junction bases unmatched: 4. The CDR3 DNA sequence: TGTGCCAGCAGCTTGAATAGCGGGAGGGGTGATACGCAGTATTTT. Translating it yields CASSLNSGRGDTQYF. The entire variable domain, with the rest obtained from reference TRBV5-6 and TRBJ2-3, is as follows: DAGVTQSPTHLIKTRGQQVTLRCSPKSGHDTVSWYQQALGQGPQFIFQYYEEEERQRGNFPDRFSGHQFPNYSSELNVNALLLGDSALYLCASSLNSGRGDTQYFGPGTRLTVL.

With regard to this clone: The junction and the germline gene differ at one end; a read error may be behind it. The genes are TRBV6-5 and TRBJ2-2; 7 bases match TRBD2. Germline V CDR1 and CDR2: MNHEY, SVGAGI. The CDR3 is 14 amino acids. This chain's CDR3 is CASSETSLNGELLF. The CDR3 coding sequence is TGTGCCAGCAGTGAGACTAGCTTGAACGGGGAGCTGCTTTTT.

This chain links TRBV2 with TRBJ1-3; 8 nucleotides agree with TRBD1. The J segment lost 2 bases and the V segment lost 6 bases, leaving 6 bases of the junction unmatched. CDR1 is SNHLY, CDR2 FYNNEI, per germline. The CDR3 has 15 residues. The CDR3 is CASRGQAIPGNTIYF. The CDR3 nucleotides read TGTGCCAGCAGGGGACAGGCCATCCCTGGAAACACCATATATTTT.